This T cell receptor delta chain was retrieved from a study of gamma-delta T cells after stem cell transplantation. The germline V gene has CDR1 GEAIGNYY and CDR2 EKD. This CDR3 comprises 17 residues. TCRdb reanalysed the RT-PCR reads via CATT. Of just under 3,000 delta-chain clones listed, just over 2.5% were seen once; the top ten hold around 33%. There are a few counts of this clone. Translating this DNA gives a protein that differs at residues 12 and 15 from the TCRdb one, which belongs to a much larger clone; a read error is likely, and the protein shown is this translation. The rearrangement uses TRDV2 and TRDJ1, with 13 positions matching TRDD3. This receptor was identified in a human donor. It is not recorded whose cells these are; they may come from a transplant donor. The sample was gamma-delta T cells. The CDR3 sequence is CACDALLGDTYADKPIF. CDR3 coding DNA: TGTGCCTGTGACGCCTTACTGGGGGATACGTACGCCGATAAACCCATCTTT.